These 24 T cell receptor beta chains share one sample of origin, sequenced in a study of cytomegalovirus exposure and HLA in healthy donors. PCR amplification relied on 60 Vbeta primers (plus 13 Jbeta primers). Clones were read by immunoSEQ multiplex PCR, and TCRdb kept only the in-frame ones, dropping some. The sample has 75,000 to 95,000 clones, 70% to 90% seen once. Sequencing was carried out using PBMCs. The receptors here all came from a man between 18 and 29 years old in good health and CMV-seronegative.

The genes are TRBV19 and TRBJ1-5, with 8 nucleotides matching TRBD1. CDR1 and CDR2 from the germline V gene are LNHDA and SQIVND (reference sequence). The CDR3 extends over 19 amino acids. V gave up 3 bases and J gave up 0 bases; unmatched junction bases: 13. Here the CDR3 DNA reads TGTGCCAGTAGTATCGACAGGGGAGGTTTTATCGATAGCAATCAGCCCCAGCATTTT. It translates to CASSIDRGGFIDSNQPQHF.

This clone has a handful of counts. The chain carries TRBV6-5 and TRBJ1-2; 10 nucleotides agree with TRBD1. V lost 4 bases, J lost 7 bases, and 3 bases stayed unmatched. The germline CDR1 and CDR2 sequences are MNHEY and SVGAGI. The CDR3 spans 13 residues. This CDR3 is CASSFDRGLGYTF. The CDR3 DNA follows: TGTGCCAGCAGTTTTGACAGGGGGCTTGGCTACACCTTC.

This clone was seen a few times. V is TRBV9 and J is TRBJ2-7, with 9 bases matching TRBD1. Losses at the gene ends were 3 bases for V and 5 bases for J; bases not matched to a gene: 9. The germline CDR1 and CDR2 sequences are SGDLS and YYNGEE. This CDR3 region has 15 residues. The CDR3 coding sequence is TGTGCCAGCAGCGACGGGGGACAGGGTTCCCACGAGCAGTACTTC. Its translation: CASSDGGQGSHEQYF.

The chain couples TRBV5-6 to TRBJ1-1; 8 bases fit TRBD1. Germline V gene data show CDR1 as SGHDT and CDR2 as YYEEEE. The CDR3 is 14 residues long. Unmatched junction bases numbered 4, after V lost 5 bases and J lost 1 base. The CDR3 bases are TGTGCCAGCAGTTTCGACAGGGGGAACACTGAAGCTTTCTTT. It encodes CASSFDRGNTEAFF.

The chain is built from TRBV9 and TRBJ2-3, with 13 nucleotides matching TRBD2. The germline V gene has CDR1 SGDLS and CDR2 YYNGEE. Trimming at V came to 3 bases and at J to 0 bases, leaving 4 bases not matched to a gene. CDR3 length equals 17 residues. CDR3 nucleotide sequence: TGTGCCAGCAGCGAGGTGGGACTAGCGGGGAGCACAGATACGCAGTATTTT. The encoded protein is CASSEVGLAGSTDTQYF.

The J gene is TRBJ2-4, the V gene TRBV7-9; 8 positions agree with TRBD2. The trim removed 5 bases at V and 0 bases at J, leaving 15 bases unmatched. The CDR3 sequence is 19 residues long. The V gene's germline CDR1 is SEHNR and CDR2 FQNEAQ (reference sequence). CDR3 nucleotides: TGTGCCAGCAGCCCCCAAGGTCTGTCTAGCGGGCAAGCCAAAAACATTCAGTACTTC. This sequence encodes CASSPQGLSSGQAKNIQYF.

The sample holds a few counts of this clone. The chain couples TRBV7-2 to TRBJ2-1, with 10 bases that match TRBD1. With 4 bases clipped from V and 7 bases from J, the junction kept 13 bases outside the gene matches. Germline assignment: CDR1 SGHTA and CDR2 FQGNSA. The CDR3 covers 17 residues. The CDR3, as DNA: TGTGCCAGCAGCTCTGTGCGCTGGGGACAGGGGCCAAATGAGCAGTTCTTC. This codes for CASSSVRWGQGPNEQFF.

The rearrangement links TRBV5-6 to TRBJ2-3; D is ambiguous. The CDR3 length is 14 residues. Per germline, CDR1 SGHDT and CDR2 YYEEEE. Trimming removed 2 bases at V and 1 base at J, with 8 bases between. The CDR3 DNA follows: TGTGCCAGCAGCTTCCTCCGGGGCACAGATACGCAGTATTTT. It translates to CASSFLRGTDTQYF.

The chain employs TRBV25-1 and TRBJ1-4, with D possibly TRBD1 on 6 matching bases. The CDR3 loop spans 14 amino acids. The germline V gene has CDR1 MGHDK and CDR2 SYGVNS. V lost 4 bases and J 4 bases, leaving 10 bases between the germline ends. DNA of the CDR3: TGTGCCAGCAGTGGGACAGAAAATAATGAAAAACTGTTTTTT. Translation: CASSGTENNEKLFF.

The chain is built from TRBV5-1 and TRBJ2-1; maybe TRBD1 (6 bases). The CDR3 consists of 15 residues. CDR1 and CDR2 (germline): SGHRS, YFSETQ. Trimming pared 2 bases from V and 7 bases from J, leaving 16 bases between. CDR3 nucleotides: TGCGCCAGCAGCTTCCATCAGGGGCAGGTGAATGAGCAGTTCTTC. As protein: CASSFHQGQVNEQFF.

The chain is built from TRBV6-1 and TRBJ1-1, with 9 bases lining up with TRBD1. V was clipped by 7 bases and J by 4 bases; unmatched bases: 4. Germline V gene sequence: CDR1 MNHNS, CDR2 SASEGT. CDR3 size: 13 residues. The CDR3 DNA reads TGTGCCAGCACCCGGGACAGGGTCACTGAAGCTTTCTTT. Its translation is CASTRDRVTEAFF.

DNA for the CDR3: TGTGCCAGCAGCTCTAACTTCCGGGGGTTGGATGGCTACACCTTC. This gives the protein CASSSNFRGLDGYTF. The J gene is TRBJ1-2, the V gene TRBV28; possible D gene TRBD1, 5 bases. V was clipped by 6 bases and J by 6 bases, with 20 bases between them. This CDR3 contains 15 residues. Germline V gene sequence: CDR1 MDHEN, CDR2 SYDVKM.

This rearrangement joins TRBV10-3 to TRBJ2-5; 10 bases align to TRBD2. The V gene end was trimmed by 3 bases and the J gene end by 2 bases; junction bases not matched to a gene: 6. The CDR3 is made up of 16 amino acids. The germline V gene encodes CDR1 ENHRY and CDR2 SYGVKD. The DNA of the CDR3 is TGTGCCATCAGTGAATCACTAGCGGGGCCGCAAGAGACCCAGTACTTC. Amino acid sequence: CAISESLAGPQETQYF.

This clone was seen more than once but under ten times. This sequence joins TRBV4-1 and TRBJ2-3; 11 bases fit TRBD2. The length of the CDR3 is 18 residues. Germline V CDR1 and CDR2: MGHRA, YSYEKL. The V segment lost 0 bases and the J segment 6 bases; nucleotides outside the gene matches: 11. CDR3 region: CASSQDPLAGGPQDTQYF. CDR3 bases: TGCGCCAGCAGCCAAGATCCCCTAGCGGGAGGCCCGCAGGATACGCAGTATTTT.

The V call is TRBV9, the J call TRBJ1-1; no firm D call. V was pared by 0 bases and J by 0 bases, with 15 bases between. Germline assignment: CDR1 SGDLS and CDR2 YYNGEE. CDR3 length equals 17 residues. The CDR3 here is CASSVGHRVYMNTEAFF. CDR3 nucleotide sequence: TGTGCCAGCAGCGTAGGTCACAGAGTATACATGAACACTGAAGCTTTCTTT.

The chain is built from TRBV11-3 and TRBJ2-2; TRBD2 might be the D (5 bases). The CDR3 is made up of 13 amino acids. CDR1 is SGHNT, CDR2 YENEEA, per germline. The ends were cut back, 1 base at V and 5 bases at J, with 5 bases in the middle. The CDR3 coding sequence is TGTGCCAGCAGCTTAGGCGGGACCGGGGAGCTGTTTTTT. Its translation: CASSLGGTGELFF.

V is TRBV28 and J is TRBJ2-7; no reliable D call. CDR1 MDHEN and CDR2 SYDVKM come from the germline V gene. CDR3 length: 12 amino acids. V was pared by 3 bases and J by 5 bases, with 8 bases between. The CDR3 coding sequence is TGTGCCAGCAGTTTTCCCAGAAACGAGCAGTACTTC. Translating gives CASSFPRNEQYF.

This rearrangement joins TRBV19 to TRBJ1-1, with D possibly matching TRBD1 (6 bases). CDR1 and CDR2 from the germline V gene are LNHDA and SQIVND (reference sequence). This CDR3 contains 16 residues. The ends were cut back, 4 bases at V and 5 bases at J, with 20 bases in the middle. In DNA form, the CDR3 reads TGTGCCAGTAGTAAGCTCGTGGGGGGGGCAGGGACTGAAGCTTTCTTT. This gives the protein CASSKLVGGAGTEAFF.

The sample holds one count of this clone. This chain joins TRBV6-1 and TRBJ1-3; TRBD1 aligns across 8 bases. This CDR3 has 15 residues. CDR1 and CDR2 from the germline V gene are MNHNS and SASEGT. V was pared by 7 bases and J by 2 bases, with 7 bases of the junction left unmatched. DNA for the CDR3: TGTGCCAGCACTTTCCCAGGGGGCCCTGGAAACACCATATATTTT. As protein: CASTFPGGPGNTIYF.

This chain uses TRBV9 with TRBJ1-2; a possible D gene is TRBD1 (6 bases). Per the germline V gene, CDR1 is SGDLS and CDR2 is YYNGEE. Trimming removed 3 bases from V and 7 bases from J, with 13 bases in between. The CDR3 extends over 13 amino acids. This chain's CDR3 is CASSATGRGGYTF. CDR3 coding DNA: TGTGCCAGCAGCGCAACAGGGAGAGGTGGCTACACCTTC.

The rearrangement uses TRBV5-1 and TRBJ1-2; no definite D call. Looked up from germline, CDR1 is SGHRS and CDR2 is YFSETQ. Trimming stripped 3 bases from V and 6 bases from J, with 15 bases between. The CDR3 covers 14 residues. CDR3 coding DNA: TGCGCCAGCAGCTCAGACGCGACATCCCATGGCTACACCTTC. Its translation is CASSSDATSHGYTF. Variable domain in full (rest from reference TRBV5-1 and TRBJ1-2): KAGVTQTPRYLIKTRGQQVTLSCSPISGHRSVSWYQQTPGQGLQFLFEYFSETQRNKGNFPGRFSGRQFSNSRSEMNVSTLELGDSALYLCASSSDATSHGYTFGSGTRLTVV.

J is TRBJ2-5 and V is TRBV5-1; 7 nucleotides line up with TRBD2. Germline V lookup: CDR1 SGHRS, CDR2 YFSETQ. Germline trimming cut 7 bases from V and 5 bases from J; bases unmatched to any gene: 2. The CDR3 is 11 amino acids. CDR3 region: CASGAGETQYF. In nucleotides, the CDR3 is TGCGCCAGCGGAGCGGGGGAGACCCAGTACTTC.

The chain couples TRBV7-2 to TRBJ1-5; TRBD1 is a possible D gene (6 bases). The germline V gene encodes CDR1 SGHTA and CDR2 FQGNSA. The CDR3 is 17 residues long. Trimming removed 1 base from V and 1 base from J, with 14 bases in between. The CDR3 nucleotides read TGTGCCAGCAGCTTAGACGTGGTAGGGGGAAGCAATCAGCCCCAGCATTTT. Protein sequence: CASSLDVVGGSNQPQHF.

In this sample, this clone turned up a few times. In nucleotides, the CDR3 is TGCGCCAGCAGCCAAGGGACGAGCGGGAGAGGCTACGAGCAGTACTTC. This encodes CASSQGTSGRGYEQYF. This chain joins TRBV4-3 and TRBJ2-7, with 8 nucleotides matching TRBD2. The V and J ends lost 1 base and 3 bases, in that order; junction bases with no gene match: 8. The germline CDR1 and CDR2 sequences are LGHNA and YSLEER. The CDR3 spans 16 residues.